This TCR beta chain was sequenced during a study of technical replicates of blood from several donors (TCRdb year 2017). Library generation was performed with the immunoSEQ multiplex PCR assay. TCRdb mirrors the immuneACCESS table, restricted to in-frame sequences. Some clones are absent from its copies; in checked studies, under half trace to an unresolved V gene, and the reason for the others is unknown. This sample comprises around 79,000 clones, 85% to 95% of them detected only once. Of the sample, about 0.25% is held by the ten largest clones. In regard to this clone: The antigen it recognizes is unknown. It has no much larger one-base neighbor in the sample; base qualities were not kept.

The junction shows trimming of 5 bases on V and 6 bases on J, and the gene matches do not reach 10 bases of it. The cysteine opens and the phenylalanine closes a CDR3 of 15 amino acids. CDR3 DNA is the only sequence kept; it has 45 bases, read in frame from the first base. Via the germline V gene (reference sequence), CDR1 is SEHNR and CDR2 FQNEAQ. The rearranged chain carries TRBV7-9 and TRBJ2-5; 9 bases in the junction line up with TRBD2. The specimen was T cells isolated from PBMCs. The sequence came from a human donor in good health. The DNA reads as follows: TGTGCCAGCAGCCCCGGGGCGGGAGGGCCCAAGACCCAGTACTTC. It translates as CASSPGAGGPKTQYF.